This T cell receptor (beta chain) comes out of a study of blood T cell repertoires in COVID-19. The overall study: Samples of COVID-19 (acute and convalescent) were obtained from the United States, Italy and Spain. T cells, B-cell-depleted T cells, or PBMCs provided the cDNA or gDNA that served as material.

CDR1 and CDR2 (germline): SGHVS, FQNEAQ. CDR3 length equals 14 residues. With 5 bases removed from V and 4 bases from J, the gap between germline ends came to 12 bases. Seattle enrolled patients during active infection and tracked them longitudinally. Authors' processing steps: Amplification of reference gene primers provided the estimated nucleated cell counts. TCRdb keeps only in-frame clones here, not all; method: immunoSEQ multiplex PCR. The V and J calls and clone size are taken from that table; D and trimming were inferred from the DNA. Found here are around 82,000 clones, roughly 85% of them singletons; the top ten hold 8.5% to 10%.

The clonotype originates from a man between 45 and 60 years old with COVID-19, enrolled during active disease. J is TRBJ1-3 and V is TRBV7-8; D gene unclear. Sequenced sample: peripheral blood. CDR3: CASSPLSSGNTIYF. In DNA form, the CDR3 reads TGTGCCAGCAGCCCCCTGAGCTCGGGAAACACCATATATTTT.